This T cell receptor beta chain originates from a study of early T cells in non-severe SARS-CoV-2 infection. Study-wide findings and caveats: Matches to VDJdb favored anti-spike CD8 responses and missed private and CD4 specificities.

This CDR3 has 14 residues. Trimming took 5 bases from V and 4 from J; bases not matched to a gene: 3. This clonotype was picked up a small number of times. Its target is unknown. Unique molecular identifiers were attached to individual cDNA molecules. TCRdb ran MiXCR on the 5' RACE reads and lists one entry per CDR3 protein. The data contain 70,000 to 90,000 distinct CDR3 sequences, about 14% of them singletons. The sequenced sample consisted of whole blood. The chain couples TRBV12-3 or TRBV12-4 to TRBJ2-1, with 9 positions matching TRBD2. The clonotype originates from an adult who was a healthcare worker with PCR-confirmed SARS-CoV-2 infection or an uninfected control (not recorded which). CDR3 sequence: CASSRLADYNEQFF. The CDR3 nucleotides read TGTGCCAGCAGTCGACTAGCGGATTACAATGAGCAGTTCTTC.